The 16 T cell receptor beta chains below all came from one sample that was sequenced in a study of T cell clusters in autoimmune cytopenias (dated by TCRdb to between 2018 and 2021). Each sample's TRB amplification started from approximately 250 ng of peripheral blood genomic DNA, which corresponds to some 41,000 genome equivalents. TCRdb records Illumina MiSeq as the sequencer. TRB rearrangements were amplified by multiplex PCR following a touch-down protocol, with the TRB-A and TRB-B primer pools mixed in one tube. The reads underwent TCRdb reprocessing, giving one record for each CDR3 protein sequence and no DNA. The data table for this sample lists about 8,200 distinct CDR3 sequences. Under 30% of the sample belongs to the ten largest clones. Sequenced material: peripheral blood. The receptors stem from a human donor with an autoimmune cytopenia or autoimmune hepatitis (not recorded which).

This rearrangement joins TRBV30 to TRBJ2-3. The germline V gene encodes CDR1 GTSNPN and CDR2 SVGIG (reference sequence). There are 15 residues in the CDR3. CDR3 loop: CAWRKKRTSTDTQYF.

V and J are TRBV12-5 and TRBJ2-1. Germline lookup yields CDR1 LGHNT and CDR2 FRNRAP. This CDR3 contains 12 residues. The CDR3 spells CASGLHNNEQFF.

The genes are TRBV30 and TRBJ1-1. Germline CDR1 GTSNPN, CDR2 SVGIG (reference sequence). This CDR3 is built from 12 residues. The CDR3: CAWSRMNTEAFF.

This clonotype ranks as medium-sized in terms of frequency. The CDR3 protein is CASSLRQGEDSPLHF. The V gene is TRBV6-5, the J gene TRBJ1-6; lacking DNA, the TRBD1 call made by TCRdb goes unchecked. The V gene's germline CDR1 is MNHEY and CDR2 SVGAGI. The CDR3 spans 15 residues.

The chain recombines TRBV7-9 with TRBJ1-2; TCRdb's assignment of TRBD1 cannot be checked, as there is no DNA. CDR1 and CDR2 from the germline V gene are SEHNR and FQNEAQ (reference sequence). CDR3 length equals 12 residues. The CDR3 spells CASHPGSYGYTF.

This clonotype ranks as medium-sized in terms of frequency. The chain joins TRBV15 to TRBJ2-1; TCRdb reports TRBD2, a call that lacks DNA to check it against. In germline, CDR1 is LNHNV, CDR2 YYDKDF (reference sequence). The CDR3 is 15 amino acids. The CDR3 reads CATSRDAGEYNEQFF.

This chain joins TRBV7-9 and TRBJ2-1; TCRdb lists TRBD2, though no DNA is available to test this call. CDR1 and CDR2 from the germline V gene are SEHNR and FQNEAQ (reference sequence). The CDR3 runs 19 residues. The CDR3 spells CASSPALAGGSVGYNEQFF.

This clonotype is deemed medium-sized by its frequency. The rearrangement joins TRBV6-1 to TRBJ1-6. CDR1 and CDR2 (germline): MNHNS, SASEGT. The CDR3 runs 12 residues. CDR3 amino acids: CASSDRSYPLHF.

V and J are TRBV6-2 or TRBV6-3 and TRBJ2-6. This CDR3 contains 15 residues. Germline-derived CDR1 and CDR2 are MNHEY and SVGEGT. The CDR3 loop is CASKITFPGANVLTF.

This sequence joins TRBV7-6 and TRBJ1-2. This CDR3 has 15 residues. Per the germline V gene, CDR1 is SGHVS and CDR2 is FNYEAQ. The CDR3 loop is CASSLRGDGFYGYTF.

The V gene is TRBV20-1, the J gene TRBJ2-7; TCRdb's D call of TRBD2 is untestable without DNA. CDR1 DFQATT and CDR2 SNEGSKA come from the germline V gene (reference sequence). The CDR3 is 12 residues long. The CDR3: CSTGRDFYEQYF.

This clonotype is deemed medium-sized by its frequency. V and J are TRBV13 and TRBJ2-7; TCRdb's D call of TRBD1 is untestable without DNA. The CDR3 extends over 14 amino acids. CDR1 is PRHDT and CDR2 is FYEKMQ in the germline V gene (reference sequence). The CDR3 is CASSLGQGTYEQYF.

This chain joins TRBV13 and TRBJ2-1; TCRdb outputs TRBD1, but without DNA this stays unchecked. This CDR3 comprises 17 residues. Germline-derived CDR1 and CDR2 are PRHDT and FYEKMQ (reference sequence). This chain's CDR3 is CASSAGLGGSSYNEQFF.

This chain's CDR3 is CASSEGSTGRSYTF. This chain joins TRBV25-1 and TRBJ1-2; the TCRdb D gene call, TRBD1, has no DNA to confirm it. The length of the CDR3 is 14 residues. Germline CDR1 MGHDK, CDR2 SYGVNS.

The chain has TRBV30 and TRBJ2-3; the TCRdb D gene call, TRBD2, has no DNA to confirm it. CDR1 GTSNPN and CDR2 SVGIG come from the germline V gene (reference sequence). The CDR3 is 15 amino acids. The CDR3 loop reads CAWSWTGGAGDTQYF.

The CDR3 here is CASSEGGDLSGNTIYF. V is TRBV6-1 and J is TRBJ1-3. The CDR3 consists of 16 residues. The V gene's germline CDR1 is MNHNS and CDR2 SASEGT.